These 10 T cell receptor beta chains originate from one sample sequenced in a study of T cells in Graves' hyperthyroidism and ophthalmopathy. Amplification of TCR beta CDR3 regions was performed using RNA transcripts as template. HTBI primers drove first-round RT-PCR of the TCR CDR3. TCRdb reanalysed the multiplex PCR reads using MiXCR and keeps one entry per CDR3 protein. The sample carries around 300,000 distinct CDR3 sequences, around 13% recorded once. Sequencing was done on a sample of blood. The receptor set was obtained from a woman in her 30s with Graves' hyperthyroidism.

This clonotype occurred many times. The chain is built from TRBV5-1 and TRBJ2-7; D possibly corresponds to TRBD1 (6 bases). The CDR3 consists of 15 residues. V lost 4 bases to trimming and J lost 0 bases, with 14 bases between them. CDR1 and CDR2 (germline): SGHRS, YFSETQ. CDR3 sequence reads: CASSTPDRISYEQYF. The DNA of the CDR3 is TGCGCCAGCAGCACCCCTGACAGGATCTCCTACGAGCAGTACTTC.

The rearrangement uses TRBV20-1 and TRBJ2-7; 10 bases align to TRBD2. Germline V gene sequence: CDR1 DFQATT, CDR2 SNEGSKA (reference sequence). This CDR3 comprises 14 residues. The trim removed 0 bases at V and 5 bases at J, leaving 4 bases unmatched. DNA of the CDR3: TGCAGTGCTAGAGATCCCCTAGCGGGAGACGAGCAGTACTTC. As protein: CSARDPLAGDEQYF.

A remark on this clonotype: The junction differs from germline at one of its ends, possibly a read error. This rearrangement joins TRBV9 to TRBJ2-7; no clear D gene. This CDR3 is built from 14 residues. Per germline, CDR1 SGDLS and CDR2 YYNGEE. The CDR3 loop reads CSSSSPSPPYEQYF. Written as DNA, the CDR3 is TGTTCCAGCAGCTCTCCTAGTCCCCCCTACGAGCAGTACTTC.

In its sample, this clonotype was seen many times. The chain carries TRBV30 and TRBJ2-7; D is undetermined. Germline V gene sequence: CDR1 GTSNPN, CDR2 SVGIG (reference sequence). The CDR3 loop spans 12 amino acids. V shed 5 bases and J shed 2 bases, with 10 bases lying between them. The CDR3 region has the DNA TGTGCCTGGGAAGACGGAACCTACGAGCAGTACTTC. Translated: CAWEDGTYEQYF.

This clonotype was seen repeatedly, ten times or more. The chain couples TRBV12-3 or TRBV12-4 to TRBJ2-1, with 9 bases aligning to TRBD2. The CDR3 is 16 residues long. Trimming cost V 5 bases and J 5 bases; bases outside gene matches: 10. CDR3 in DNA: TGTGCCAGCAGTCCCCTTGAGCGGGAGGTCAACAATGAGCAGTTCTTC. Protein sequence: CASSPLEREVNNEQFF.

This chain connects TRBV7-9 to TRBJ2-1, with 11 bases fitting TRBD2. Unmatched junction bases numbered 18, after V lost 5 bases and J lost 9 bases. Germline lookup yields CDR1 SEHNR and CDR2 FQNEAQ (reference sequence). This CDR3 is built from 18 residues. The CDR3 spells CASSPEMGIAGGLTEQFF. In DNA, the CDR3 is TGTGCCAGCAGCCCGGAGATGGGCATAGCGGGAGGGCTAACTGAGCAGTTCTTC.

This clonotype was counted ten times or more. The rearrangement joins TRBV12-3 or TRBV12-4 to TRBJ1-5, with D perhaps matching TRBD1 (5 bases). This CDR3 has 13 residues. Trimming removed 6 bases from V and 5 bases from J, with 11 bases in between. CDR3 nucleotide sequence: TGTGCCAGCAGATGGGGCCAAGATCAGCCCCAGCATTTT. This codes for CASRWGQDQPQHF.

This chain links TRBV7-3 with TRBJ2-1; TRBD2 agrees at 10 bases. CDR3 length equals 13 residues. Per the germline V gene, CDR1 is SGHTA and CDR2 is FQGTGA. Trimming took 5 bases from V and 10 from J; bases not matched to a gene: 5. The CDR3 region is CASSPLAGEEQFF. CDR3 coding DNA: TGTGCCAGCAGCCCCCTAGCGGGAGAGGAGCAGTTCTTC.

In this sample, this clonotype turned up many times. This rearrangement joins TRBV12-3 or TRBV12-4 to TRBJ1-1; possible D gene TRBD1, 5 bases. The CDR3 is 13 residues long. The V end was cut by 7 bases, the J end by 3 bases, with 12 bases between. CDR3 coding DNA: TGTGCCAGCAAGCGATCAGGGTACACTGAAGCTTTCTTT. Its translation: CASKRSGYTEAFF.

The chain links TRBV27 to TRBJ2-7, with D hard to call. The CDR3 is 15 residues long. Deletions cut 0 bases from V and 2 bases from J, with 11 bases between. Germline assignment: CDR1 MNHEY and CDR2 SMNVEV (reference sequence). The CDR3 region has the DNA TGTGCCAGCAGTTTATCTTCGGGCAGACCCTACGAGCAGTACTTC. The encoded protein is CASSLSSGRPYEQYF.